Below are 28 T cell receptor beta chains sequenced from a single sample in a study of shared clonotypes between healthy human individuals. Here immunoSEQ multiplex PCR was the method, and the copy in TCRdb shows in-frame clones only, minus some. The data contain about 1.1 million clones, around 82% of them seen just once; the ten biggest clones take up around 0.61%. Sample: memory CD4+ T cells from PBMCs. Specified subset: CD45RA-negative fraction. These receptors originate from a young man in good health. Some clones in this sample may be carry-over from other donors' samples.

There are many counts of this clone. The chain links TRBV2 to TRBJ2-4; tentative D call: TRBD1 (6 bases). Germline assignment: CDR1 SNHLY and CDR2 FYNNEI. V lost 4 bases to trimming and J lost 8 bases, with 15 bases between them. The CDR3 runs to 14 residues. The DNA of the CDR3 is TGTGCCAGCAGTGTTAGGGGGAAGAGTGACATTCAGTACTTC. Its protein is CASSVRGKSDIQYF.

The chain joins TRBV18 to TRBJ2-7; the D is unclear. Deletions cut 5 bases from V and 6 bases from J, with 11 bases between. The CDR3 consists of 12 residues. The germline V gene encodes CDR1 KGHSH and CDR2 LQKENI. CDR3 in DNA: TGTGCCAGCTCAGCGACACGCGGCGAGCAGTACTTC. It is translated as CASSATRGEQYF.

This clone showed up many times. CDR3 loop: CARSKVSNQPQHF. For the CDR3, the DNA is TGTGCCAGAAGCAAGGTTAGCAATCAGCCCCAGCATTTT. This chain connects TRBV5-3 to TRBJ1-5; D uncertain. TRBV5-3 is an open reading frame, and its role is uncertain. The V end lost 4 bases, the J end lost 0 bases, and 5 bases lay between the germline ends. This CDR3 is 13 amino acids long.

The chain uses TRBV5-6 and TRBJ2-1, with D maybe TRBD1 (5 bases). V gave up 1 base and J gave up 2 bases, with 7 bases separating them. Germline V gene data show CDR1 as SGHDT and CDR2 as YYEEEE. This CDR3 spans 14 amino acids. As DNA, the CDR3 is TGTGCCAGCAGCTTGCAGGGTCCCTACAATGAGCAGTTCTTC. It translates to CASSLQGPYNEQFF.

This clone came up many times. This chain connects TRBV4-1 to TRBJ1-1, with D perhaps matching TRBD1 (6 bases). Looked up from germline, CDR1 is MGHRA and CDR2 is YSYEKL. V dropped 1 base and J dropped 4 bases, with 13 bases sitting between them. The CDR3 runs to 15 residues. The CDR3 DNA reads TGCGCCAGCAGCCAAGGTCAGCAGGGGTTCACTGAAGCTTTCTTT. Translated: CASSQGQQGFTEAFF.

The chain joins TRBV4-3 to TRBJ2-7; D might be TRBD1 or TRBD2, each matching 6 bases. This CDR3 contains 15 residues. The germline CDR1 and CDR2 sequences are LGHNA and YSLEER. V lost 1 base and J 2 bases, leaving 12 bases between the germline ends. The CDR3 here is CASSQAVGGAYEQYF. The CDR3 DNA reads as TGCGCCAGCAGCCAAGCTGTGGGGGGCGCCTACGAGCAGTACTTC.

The J gene is TRBJ1-1, the V gene TRBV10-1; D possibly corresponds to TRBD1 (6 bases). Germline-derived CDR1 and CDR2 are WNHNN and SYGVQD (reference sequence). V was pared by 1 base and J by 5 bases, with 11 bases between. The CDR3 has 14 residues. CDR3 in DNA: TGCGCCAGCAGTGAGTTACAGGGTGGGACTGAAGCTTTCTTT. Its translation: CASSELQGGTEAFF.

This rearrangement joins TRBV2 to TRBJ2-6, with D tentatively TRBD2 (5 bases). CDR1 and CDR2 from the germline V gene are SNHLY and FYNNEI. Trimming removed 0 bases from V and 3 bases from J, with 12 bases in between. CDR3 size: 17 residues. The CDR3 DNA reads as TGTGCCAGCAGTGAAGCGCTTCGGGGTCTTGGGGCCAACGTCCTGACTTTC. Its protein is CASSEALRGLGANVLTF.

This chain connects TRBV5-1 to TRBJ2-7; possible D gene TRBD2, 5 bases. Per germline, CDR1 SGHRS and CDR2 YFSETQ. V was clipped by 4 bases and J by 0 bases, with 14 bases between them. The CDR3 consists of 15 residues. The CDR3: CASSPADGDSYEQYF. The DNA for the CDR3 is TGCGCCAGCAGCCCAGCGGACGGTGACTCCTACGAGCAGTACTTC.

This chain connects TRBV5-1 to TRBJ1-4; tentative D call: TRBD1 (6 bases). There are 14 residues in the CDR3. The germline V gene encodes CDR1 SGHRS and CDR2 YFSETQ. V was shortened by 3 bases and J by 8 bases, with 14 bases between the two germline ends. This CDR3 is CASSSPGDGEKLFF. CDR3 coding DNA: TGCGCCAGCAGCTCCCCAGGGGATGGGGAAAAACTGTTTTTT.

Remarks on this clone: This is likely an artifact of a read error, given a far larger clone one base away. The chain recombines TRBV9 with TRBJ2-3; D gene ambiguous. Germline V gives CDR1 SGDLS, CDR2 YYNGEE. Trimming left V 4 bases short and J 5 bases short, with 5 bases between. The CDR3 loop spans 11 amino acids. In nucleotides, the CDR3 is TGTGCCAGCAGCTCCATAGATACGCAGTATTTT. It yields the protein CASSSIDTQYF. The variable domain in full, completed from reference TRBV9 and TRBJ2-3, reads DSGVTQTPKHLITATGQRVTLRCSPRSGDLSVYWYQQSLDQGLQFLIQYYNGEERAKGNILERFSAQQFPDLHSELNLSSLELGDSALYFCASSSIDTQYFGPGTRLTVL.

This sequence joins TRBV7-2 and TRBJ1-2, with 7 bases matching TRBD1. V was clipped by 5 bases and J by 4 bases; unmatched bases: 7. In germline, CDR1 is SGHTA, CDR2 FQGNSA. The CDR3 runs to 14 residues. The CDR3 spells CASSPSRQGYGYTF. As DNA, the CDR3 is TGTGCCAGCAGCCCCTCCCGACAGGGCTATGGCTACACCTTC.

The chain uses TRBV5-4 and TRBJ2-1, with TRBD2 matching over 9 bases. The CDR3 has 16 amino acids. V was pared by 3 bases and J by 5 bases, with 9 bases of the junction left unmatched. CDR1 and CDR2 from the germline V gene are SGHNT and YYREEE (reference sequence). In nucleotides, the CDR3 is TGTGCCAGCAGCTCGGCCTTCGGACTAGCGAACAATGAGCAGTTCTTC. Protein: CASSSAFGLANNEQFF.

The V and J genes are TRBV4-2 and TRBJ2-2, with TRBD2 matching 16 bases. The germline CDR1 and CDR2 sequences are LGHNA and YNFKEQ. The length of the CDR3 is 21 residues. The J segment lost 1 base and the V segment lost 4 bases, leaving 12 bases of the junction unmatched. In nucleotides, the CDR3 is TGTGCCAGCAGCCCGCAATCCGGGACTAGCGGGAGGGGCATGAACACCGGGGAGCTGTTTTTT. It translates to CASSPQSGTSGRGMNTGELFF.

The chain combines TRBV4-1 with TRBJ2-2; the D gene is possibly TRBD1 (5 bases). In germline, CDR1 is MGHRA, CDR2 YSYEKL. This CDR3 comprises 12 residues. V gave up 5 bases and J gave up 4 bases, with 5 bases separating them. In DNA, the CDR3 is TGCGCCAGCAGCAGGGGCACCGGGGAGCTGTTTTTT. This gives the protein CASSRGTGELFF.

The gene calls are TRBV2 and TRBJ2-1; D assignment may be TRBD1 or TRBD2 (5 bases each). V dropped 4 bases and J dropped 3 bases, with 7 bases sitting between them. The CDR3 sequence is 13 residues long. Germline V CDR1 and CDR2: SNHLY, FYNNEI. The CDR3 DNA follows: TGTGCCAGCAGTGGGGACCACTACAATGAGCAGTTCTTC. It yields the protein CASSGDHYNEQFF. The full variable domain, completed using reference TRBV2 and TRBJ2-1, is EPEVTQTPSHQVTQMGQEVILRCVPISNHLYFYWYRQILGQKVEFLVSFYNNEISEKSEIFDDQFSVERPDGSNFTLKIRSTKLEDSAMYFCASSGDHYNEQFFGPGTRLTVL.

The CDR3 DNA reads TGTGCCTGGACAGGGACAGGGGTTAATAGCAATCAGCCCCAGCATTTT. Its protein is CAWTGTGVNSNQPQHF. The J gene is TRBJ1-5, the V gene TRBV30; 10 positions match TRBD1. Germline V lookup: CDR1 GTSNPN, CDR2 SVGIG (reference sequence). V was pared by 4 bases and J by 0 bases, with 6 bases of the junction left unmatched. There are 16 residues in the CDR3.

The chain joins TRBV4-2 to TRBJ2-3; 11 nucleotides align to TRBD2. The CDR3 runs to 15 residues. The V segment lost 0 bases and the J segment 7 bases; nucleotides outside the gene matches: 3. From germline, CDR1 is LGHNA and CDR2 YNFKEQ. The CDR3 DNA reads TGTGCCAGCAGCCAAGAACTAGCGGGAGTTAATACGCAGTATTTT. Translation gives CASSQELAGVNTQYF.

This clone was recorded only once. V gene TRBV27 combines with J gene TRBJ2-7; D is uncertain. This CDR3 region has 15 residues. CDR1 and CDR2 from the germline V gene are MNHEY and SMNVEV (reference sequence). Trimming cost V 6 bases and J 0 bases, with 15 bases left between them. The CDR3 DNA sequence: TGTGCCAGCAGAAGACAAGGGTTAAGCTCCTACGAGCAGTACTTC. It encodes CASRRQGLSSYEQYF.

This clone has only a few counts. This chain's CDR3 is CASSFLLGGANEKLFF. CDR3 DNA: TGTGCCAGCAGCTTCCTTTTAGGAGGGGCTAATGAAAAACTGTTTTTT. The chain carries TRBV5-4 and TRBJ1-4; a possible D gene is TRBD1 (5 bases). Germline CDR1 is SGHNT and CDR2 is YYREEE (reference sequence). The CDR3 spans 16 residues. Trimming removed 2 bases at V and 3 bases at J, with 14 bases between.

As concerns this clone: A read error may be the cause here, since a much bigger clone is one base away. This sequence joins TRBV2 and TRBJ2-1; 10 nucleotides align to TRBD2. The CDR3 loop spans 15 amino acids. Germline-derived CDR1 and CDR2 are SNHLY and FYNNEI. CDR3 protein: CANSEWTSGVDEQFF. CDR3 DNA sequence: TGTGCCAACAGTGAATGGACTAGCGGAGTGGATGAGCAGTTCTTC. Using reference TRBV2 and TRBJ2-1 for the parts outside the CDR3, the full variable domain is EPEVTQTPSHQVTQMGQEVILRCVPISNHLYFYWYRQILGQKVEFLVSFYNNEISEKSEIFDDQFSVERPDGSNFTLKIRSTKLEDSAMYFCANSEWTSGVDEQFFGPGTRLTVL.

CDR3 sequence reads: CASTVQGGSAEAFF. The CDR3 coding sequence is TGTGCCAGCACTGTACAGGGCGGTAGTGCTGAAGCTTTCTTT. V is TRBV28 and J is TRBJ1-1, with D maybe TRBD1 (6 bases). V gave up 7 bases and J gave up 6 bases, with 18 bases separating them. The CDR3 is made up of 14 amino acids. Germline loops: CDR1 MDHEN, CDR2 SYDVKM.

This clone was detected many times. The chain employs TRBV5-4 and TRBJ2-7, with D possibly being TRBD2 (6 bases). CDR1 SGHNT and CDR2 YYREEE come from the germline V gene (reference sequence). The CDR3 has 15 amino acids. Between the trimmed V and J ends, which lost 6 bases and 2 bases, there was a span of 18 bases. The CDR3 DNA is TGTGCCAGCACCCCCGGGGTAGCGGCCACCTACGAGCAGTACTTC. Translation: CASTPGVAATYEQYF.

This clone was counted ten times or more. Other DNA sequences in this specimen translate into the identical CDR3. The gene calls are TRBV7-3 and TRBJ1-1; tentative D call: TRBD1 (5 bases). CDR3 length equals 12 residues. Germline V gene lookup returns CDR1 SGHTA and CDR2 FQGTGA. Trimming pared 5 bases from V and 4 bases from J, leaving 8 bases between. The CDR3 DNA is TGTGCCAGCAGCCAGGGAGGCACTGAAGCTTTCTTT. Its translation: CASSQGGTEAFF.

The chain employs TRBV14 and TRBJ2-5; 7 positions match TRBD2. V dropped 4 bases and J dropped 3; count of bases not matched to a gene: 5. The CDR3 is made up of 14 amino acids. Germline assignment: CDR1 SGHDN and CDR2 FVKESK. CDR3 sequence (DNA): TGTGCCAGCAGCCCCGGACTAGGTGAAGAGACCCAGTACTTC. Translation: CASSPGLGEETQYF.

This clone occurred once. This chain joins TRBV19 and TRBJ2-7; D not certain. This CDR3 contains 13 residues. Trimming removed 3 bases from V and 2 bases from J, with 8 bases in between. Looked up from germline, CDR1 is LNHDA and CDR2 is SQIVND (reference sequence). The CDR3 region has the DNA TGTGCCAGTAGTATGGACGGCACCTACGAGCAGTACTTC. It specifies CASSMDGTYEQYF.

CDR3: CASSSPGQGFEKLFF. The CDR3 coding sequence is TGTGCCAGCAGTTCTCCGGGACAGGGATTTGAAAAACTGTTTTTT. The rearrangement uses TRBV28 and TRBJ1-4; 9 bases fit TRBD1. This CDR3 region has 15 residues. V lost 4 bases, J lost 7 bases, and 7 bases stayed unmatched. Germline values: CDR1 MDHEN, CDR2 SYDVKM.

The chain's CDR3 is CASSAKPGLAGVQETQYF. The CDR3 bases are TGTGCCAGCAGCGCGAAACCGGGACTAGCGGGAGTACAAGAGACCCAGTACTTC. This rearrangement joins TRBV11-3 to TRBJ2-5, with 14 nucleotides matching TRBD2. The CDR3 length is 18 residues. Unmatched junction bases numbered 10, after V lost 5 bases and J lost 2 bases. In germline, CDR1 is SGHNT, CDR2 YENEEA.